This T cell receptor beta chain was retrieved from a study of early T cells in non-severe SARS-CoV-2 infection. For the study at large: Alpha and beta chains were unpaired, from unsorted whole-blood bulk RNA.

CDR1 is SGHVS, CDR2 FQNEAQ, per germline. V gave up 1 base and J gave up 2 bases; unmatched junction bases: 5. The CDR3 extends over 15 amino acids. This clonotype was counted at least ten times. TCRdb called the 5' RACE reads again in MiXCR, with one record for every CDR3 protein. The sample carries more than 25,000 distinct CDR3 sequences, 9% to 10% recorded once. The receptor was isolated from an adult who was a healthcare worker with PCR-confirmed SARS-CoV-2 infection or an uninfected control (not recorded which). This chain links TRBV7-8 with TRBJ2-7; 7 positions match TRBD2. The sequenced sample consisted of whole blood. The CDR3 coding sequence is TGTGCCAGCAGCTTAGAAGGGAGGGGCGCCTACGAGCAGTACTTC. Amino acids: CASSLEGRGAYEQYF. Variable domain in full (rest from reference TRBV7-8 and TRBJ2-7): GAGVSQSPRYKVAKRGQDVALRCDPISGHVSLFWYQQALGQGPEFLTYFQNEAQLDKSGLPSDRFFAERPEGSVSTLKIQRTQQEDSAVYLCASSLEGRGAYEQYFGPGTRLTVT.